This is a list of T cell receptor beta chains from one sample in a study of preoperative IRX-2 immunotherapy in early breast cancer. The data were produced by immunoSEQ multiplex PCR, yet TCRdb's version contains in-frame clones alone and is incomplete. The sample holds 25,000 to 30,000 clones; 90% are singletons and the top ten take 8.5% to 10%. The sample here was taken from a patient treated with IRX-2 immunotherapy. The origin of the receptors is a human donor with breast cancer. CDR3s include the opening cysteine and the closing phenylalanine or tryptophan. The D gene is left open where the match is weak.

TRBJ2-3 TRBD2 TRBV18 TGTGCCAGCTCACAGACTAGCGGAGCTAGCACAGATACGCAGTATTTT CASSQTSGASTDTQYF
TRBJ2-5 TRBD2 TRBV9 TGTGCCAGCAGCTTAGCGGGGGCTCAAGAGACCCAGTACTTC CASSLAGAQETQYF
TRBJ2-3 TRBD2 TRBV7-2 TGTGCCAGCAGCTTACAGGGAGCGGGGGGCACAGATACGCAGTATTTT CASSLQGAGGTDTQYF
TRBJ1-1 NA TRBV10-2 TGCGCCAGCTCTGAGGTGAACACTGAAGCTTTCTTT CASSEVNTEAFF
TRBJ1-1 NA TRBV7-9 TGTGCCAGCAGCTTAGTCCAGGTTAAGAACACTGAAGCTTTCTTT CASSLVQVKNTEAFF
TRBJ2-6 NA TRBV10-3 TGTGCCATCAGTGAGTCTCAGCCAGGGATTATTTCTGGGGCCAACGTCCTGACTTTC CAISESQPGIISGANVLTF
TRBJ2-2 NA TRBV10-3 TGTGCCATCAGTGAGGAGAGCAGGGGCTCCTTCGAGGTCACCGGGGAGCTGTTTTTT CAISEESRGSFEVTGELFF
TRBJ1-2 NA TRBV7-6 TGTGCCGTGGGAGGACGAGGGGATTATGGCTACACCTTC CAVGGRGDYGYTF
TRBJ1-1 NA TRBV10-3 TGTGCCACCGCAGGGGTTTCGACTGAAGCTTTCTTT CATAGVSTEAFF
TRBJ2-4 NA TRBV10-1 TGCGCCAGCAGTGAGGACCTCGGGGGCATTCAGTACTTC CASSEDLGGIQYF
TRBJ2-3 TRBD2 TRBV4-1 TGCGCCAGCAGCCAGGGAGGGAAAGGGCTAGGTACGCAGTATTTT CASSQGGKGLGTQYF